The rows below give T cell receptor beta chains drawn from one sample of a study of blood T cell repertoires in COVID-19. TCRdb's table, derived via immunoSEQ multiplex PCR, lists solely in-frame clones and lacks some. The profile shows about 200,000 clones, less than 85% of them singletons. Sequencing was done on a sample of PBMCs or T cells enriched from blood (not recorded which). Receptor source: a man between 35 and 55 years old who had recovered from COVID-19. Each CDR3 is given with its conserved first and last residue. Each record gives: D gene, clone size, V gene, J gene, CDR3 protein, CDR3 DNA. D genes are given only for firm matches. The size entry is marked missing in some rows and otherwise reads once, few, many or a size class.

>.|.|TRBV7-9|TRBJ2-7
CASSSGGEQYF
TGTGCCAGCAGCTCTGGAGGTGAGCAGTACTTC
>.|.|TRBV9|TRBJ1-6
CASSAVTGYDSPLHF
TGTGCCAGCAGCGCCGTAACAGGGTACGATTCACCCCTCCACTTT
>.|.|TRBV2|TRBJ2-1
CASSPTEIGYNEQFF
TGTGCCAGCAGCCCCACGGAGATTGGCTACAATGAGCAGTTCTTC
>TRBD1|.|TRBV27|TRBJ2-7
CASSPHRTGGYEQYF
TGTGCCAGCAGTCCTCATCGGACAGGGGGCTACGAGCAGTACTTC
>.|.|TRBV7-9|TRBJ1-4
CASSLALKAGPANEKLFF
TGTGCCAGCAGCTTAGCGTTAAAGGCAGGGCCAGCTAATGAAAAACTGTTTTTT
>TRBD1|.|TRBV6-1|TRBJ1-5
CASSEKRQGVIRQPQHF
TGTGCCAGCAGTGAAAAGAGACAGGGAGTTATCCGTCAGCCCCAGCATTTT
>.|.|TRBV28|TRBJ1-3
CASSLSTGNTIYF
TGTGCCAGCAGTTTGAGCACTGGAAACACCATATATTTT
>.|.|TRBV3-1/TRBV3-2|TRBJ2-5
CASSQTRQETQYF
TGTGCCAGCAGCCAGACTCGACAAGAGACCCAGTACTTC
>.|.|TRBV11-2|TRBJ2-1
CASARDNSYNEQFF
TGTGCCAGCGCCCGGGACAACTCCTACAATGAGCAGTTCTTC
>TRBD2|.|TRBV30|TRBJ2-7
CAWSSGLAGGLYEQYF
TGTGCCTGGAGTTCAGGACTAGCGGGAGGTTTGTACGAGCAGTACTTC
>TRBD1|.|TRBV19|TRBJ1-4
CASSWTGDEKLFF
TGTGCCAGTAGTTGGACAGGGGATGAAAAACTGTTTTTT
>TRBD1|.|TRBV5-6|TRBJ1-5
CASSLGQGSNNQPQHF
TGTGCCAGCAGCTTGGGACAGGGGTCGAACAATCAGCCCCAGCATTTT
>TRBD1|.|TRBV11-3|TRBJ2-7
CASSSSAGQVTYEQYF
TGTGCCAGCAGCTCGAGCGCTGGACAGGTGACCTACGAGCAGTACTTC
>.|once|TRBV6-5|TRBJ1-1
CASSYSAFRLNTEAFF
TGTGCCAGCAGTTACTCCGCCTTTAGATTGAACACTGAAGCTTTCTTT
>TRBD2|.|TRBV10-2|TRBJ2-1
CASSIMAGGRGNEQFF
TGCGCCAGCAGTATTATGGCGGGAGGGCGGGGCAATGAGCAGTTCTTC
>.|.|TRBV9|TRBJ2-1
CASSVATGSEQFF
TGTGCCAGCAGCGTAGCTACAGGTTCTGAGCAGTTCTTC
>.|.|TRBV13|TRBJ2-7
CASSSRGTHYEQYF
TGTGCCAGCAGCTCACGTGGGACACACTACGAGCAGTACTTC
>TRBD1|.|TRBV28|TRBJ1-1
CASSRWTGSDTEAFF
TGTGCCAGCAGTCGCTGGACAGGGTCGGACACTGAAGCTTTCTTT
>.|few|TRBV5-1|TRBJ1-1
CASSSQTGGNTEAFF
TGCGCCAGCAGCTCACAGACAGGCGGGAACACTGAAGCTTTCTTT
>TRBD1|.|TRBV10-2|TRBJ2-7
CASSDRDRSHEQYF
TGCGCCAGCAGTGATCGGGACAGGTCCCACGAGCAGTACTTC
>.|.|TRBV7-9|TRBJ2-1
CASSHRVSYNEQFF
TGTGCCAGCAGCCACAGGGTCTCCTACAATGAGCAGTTCTTC
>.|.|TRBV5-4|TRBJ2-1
CASSPGGSSYNEQFF
TGTGCCAGCAGCCCGGGTGGTAGCTCCTACAATGAGCAGTTCTTC
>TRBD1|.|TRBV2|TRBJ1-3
CASRPGQGVKVEGNTIYF
TGTGCCAGCAGACCCGGACAGGGGGTGAAAGTCGAAGGAAACACCATATATTTT
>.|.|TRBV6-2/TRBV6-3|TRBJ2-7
CASSYQQGQYF
TGTGCCAGCAGTTATCAACAGGGTCAGTACTTC
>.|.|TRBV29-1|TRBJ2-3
CSAGTSTDTQYF
TGCAGCGCGGGTACTAGCACAGATACGCAGTATTTT
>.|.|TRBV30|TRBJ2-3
CAWSRRVSRTDTQYF
TGTGCCTGGAGTAGGAGGGTTTCGAGGACAGATACGCAGTATTTT
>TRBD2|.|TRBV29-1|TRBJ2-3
CSVGSSGVLDTQYF
TGCAGCGTTGGGTCTAGCGGGGTCCTAGATACGCAGTATTTT